The subject of this entry is one T cell receptor beta chain. Antigen: not known. Via 5' RACE with UMI labels, TRB cDNA libraries were prepared. TCRdb re-called the 5' RACE reads and catalogs CDR3 proteins one per entry, DNA excluded. This sample contains around 52,000 distinct CDR3 sequences. This specimen comes from a study of CXCR3-negative and CXCR3-positive naive CD8 T cells. Background on the study: There were about 135 million TRB reads altogether, and each library had about 1.5 +/- 0.3 million of them. Study conclusions and caveats: TRB CDR3 properties were used to infer TCR strength, and surface CD5 was comparable between naive subsets. Comparably high diversity was seen in both naive subsets, and much lower diversity in memory CD8+ cells. Comparison of naive CXCR3-negative and CXCR3-positive cells revealed similar TRBV-TRBJ usage, while memory cells differed.

Germline-derived CDR1 and CDR2 are SEHNR and FQNEAQ (reference sequence). This CDR3 comprises 14 residues. The clonotype originates from a human donor in good health. Some clones in this sample may be carry-over from other donors' samples. Sequencing was done on a sample of memory CD8+ T cells from blood. This chain connects TRBV7-9 to TRBJ1-1; TCRdb returns TRBD1, unconfirmable since there is no DNA. The chain's CDR3 is CASSMGHLNTEAFF.